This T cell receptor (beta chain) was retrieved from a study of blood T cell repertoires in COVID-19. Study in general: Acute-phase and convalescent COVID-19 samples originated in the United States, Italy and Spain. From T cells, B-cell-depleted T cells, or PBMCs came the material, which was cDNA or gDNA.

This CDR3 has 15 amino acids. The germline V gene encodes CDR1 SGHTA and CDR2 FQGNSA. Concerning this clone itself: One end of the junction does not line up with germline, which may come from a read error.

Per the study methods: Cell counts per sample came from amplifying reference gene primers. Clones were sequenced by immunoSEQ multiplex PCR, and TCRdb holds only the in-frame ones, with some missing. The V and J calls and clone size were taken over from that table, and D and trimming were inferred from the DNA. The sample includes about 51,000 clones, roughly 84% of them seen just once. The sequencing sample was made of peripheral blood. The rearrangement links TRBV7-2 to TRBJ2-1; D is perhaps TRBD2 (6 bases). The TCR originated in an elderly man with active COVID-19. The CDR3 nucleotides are TGTGCCAGCAGCCTAGCGATGAGCTCCTACAATGAGCAGTTCTTC. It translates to CASSLAMSSYNEQFF.